These T cell receptor beta chains were read from a single sample in a study of STAT5B mutations in CD4+ large granular lymphocyte leukemia. Using immunoSEQ multiplex PCR, the repertoire was profiled, and TCRdb retains in-frame clones only, with some absent. The data hold about 35,000 clones, with around 80% observed a single time. Sequences were obtained from CD4+ T cells from blood buffy coats. These receptors were obtained from a human donor in good health. The CDR3 runs from the conserved cysteine through the conserved F or W. Each record gives: clone size, J gene, D gene, V gene, CDR3 protein, CDR3 DNA. The D gene is left open where the match is weak. Some rows have no size entry. The others give once, few or many, or a class for an expanded clone.

>once|TRBJ1-2|-|TRBV6-1
CASTLHREKDYGYTF
TGTGCCAGCACCCTCCACAGGGAGAAGGACTATGGCTACACCTTC
>-|TRBJ1-5|-|TRBV7-8
CASSLGRGMNQPQHF
TGTGCCAGCAGCTTAGGCAGGGGAATGAATCAGCCCCAGCATTTT
>few|TRBJ1-5|-|TRBV30
CACRGGSNQPQHF
TGTGCCTGCCGCGGGGGGAGCAATCAGCCCCAGCATTTT
>-|TRBJ2-1|TRBD1|TRBV9
CASTTGQANNEQFF
TGTGCCAGCACCACGGGACAGGCTAACAATGAGCAGTTCTTC
>-|TRBJ1-5|-|TRBV30
CAWSPGMGNQPQHF
TGTGCCTGGAGCCCGGGGATGGGCAATCAGCCCCAGCATTTT
>-|TRBJ1-5|-|TRBV6-1
CASSEGTQGRNQPQHF
TGTGCCAGCAGTGAAGGGACACAGGGACGCAATCAGCCCCAGCATTTT
>-|TRBJ1-1|-|TRBV7-8
CASSFWGGNTEAFF
TGTGCCAGCAGCTTTTGGGGGGGGAACACTGAAGCTTTCTTT
>-|TRBJ2-7|-|TRBV18
CASSPDRNSYEQYF
TGTGCCAGCTCACCGGACCGTAACTCCTACGAGCAGTACTTC
>-|TRBJ2-7|-|TRBV7-7
CASSPTLSGAEKYF
TGTGCCAGCAGCCCTACCCTCTCGGGTGCTGAGAAGTACTTC
>-|TRBJ2-7|-|TRBV5-1
CASSFRDGAYEQYF
TGCGCCAGCAGCTTCCGGGACGGAGCCTACGAGCAGTACTTC
>-|TRBJ2-7|TRBD1|TRBV7-9
CASSQNPTGASYEQYF
TGTGCCAGCAGCCAGAACCCGACAGGGGCCTCCTACGAGCAGTACTTC
>-|TRBJ1-2|-|TRBV19
CASLGVSYGYTF
TGTGCCAGCCTAGGGGTCTCCTATGGCTACACCTTC
>-|TRBJ2-6|TRBD2|TRBV5-6
CASSLLGTSGGSGANVLTF
TGTGCCAGCAGCTTGCTAGGGACTAGCGGGGGCTCTGGGGCCAACGTCCTGACTTTC